The rows below give T cell receptor beta chains drawn from one sample of a study of cytomegalovirus exposure and HLA in healthy donors. The assay was immunoSEQ multiplex PCR, and TCRdb's table has in-frame clones only and misses some. The data show around 150,000 clones, with about three quarters seen just once and roughly 13% held by the top ten. Sample: PBMCs. The receptor set was obtained from a man between 45 and 60 years old in good health and CMV-seropositive. The CDR3 runs from the conserved cysteine through the conserved F or W. D genes are given only for firm matches. Size is stated for part of the rows, as once, few or many counts, or as a class when the clone is expanded.

V gene	J gene	D gene	clone size	CDR3 DNA	CDR3 protein
TRBV9	TRBJ2-2	-	-	TGTGCCAGCAGCCGCGAATCAGGGGTTACCGGGGAGCTGTTTTTT	CASSRESGVTGELFF
TRBV9	TRBJ2-6	-	-	TGTGCCAGCACGCAGGGTGGAGAAGGGGCCAACGTCCTGACTTTC	CASTQGGEGANVLTF
TRBV6-1	TRBJ1-2	TRBD1	few	TGTGCCAGCAGCCCGGGACAGGGAGGACGCGGCTACACCTTC	CASSPGQGGRGYTF
TRBV12-5	TRBJ1-5	TRBD1	-	TGTGCTAGTGCCGGGGACAGTCTGCCCAATCAGCCCCAGCATTTT	CASAGDSLPNQPQHF
TRBV4-1	TRBJ1-4	TRBD1	-	TGCGCCAGCAGCCAAAAGTCAGGGGGGTTTGAAAAACTGTTTTTT	CASSQKSGGFEKLFF
TRBV9	TRBJ2-2	-	once	TGTGCCAGCAGCCCCCGCCAGGGGGGATACACCGGGGAGCTGTTTTTT	CASSPRQGGYTGELFF
TRBV5-6	TRBJ1-2	TRBD1	-	TGTGCCAGCAGCCCCAATGGGGACAGGAGGTCCTACACCTTC	CASSPNGDRRSYTF
TRBV6-5	TRBJ1-2	-	-	TGTGCCAGCAGACCTCCAGGGTACTATGGCTACACCTTC	CASRPPGYYGYTF
TRBV28	TRBJ2-2	TRBD2	-	TGTGCCAGCAGTCCGGGACTAGCGGTCACCGGGGAGCTGTTTTTT	CASSPGLAVTGELFF
TRBV28	TRBJ1-6	-	-	TGTGCCAGCAGACCAGTGGCCTCTCCCCTCCACTTT	CASRPVASPLHF